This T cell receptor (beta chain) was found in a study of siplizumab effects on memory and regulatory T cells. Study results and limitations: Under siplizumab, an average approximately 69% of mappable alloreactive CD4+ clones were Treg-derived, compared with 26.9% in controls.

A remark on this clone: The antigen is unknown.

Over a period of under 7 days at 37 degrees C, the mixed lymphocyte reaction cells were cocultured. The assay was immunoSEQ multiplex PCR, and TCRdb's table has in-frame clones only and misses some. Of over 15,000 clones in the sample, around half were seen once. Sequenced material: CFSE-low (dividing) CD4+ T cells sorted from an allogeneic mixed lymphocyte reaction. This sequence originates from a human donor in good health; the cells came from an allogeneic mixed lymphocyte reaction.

Written as DNA, the CDR3 is TGCGCCAGCAGCTTGGTGCTACCCGGCTCCTACAATGAGCAGTTCTTC. It encodes CASSLVLPGSYNEQFF. This rearrangement joins TRBV5-1 to TRBJ2-1; D is ambiguous. In germline, CDR1 is SGHRS, CDR2 YFSETQ. V was trimmed by 0 bases and J by 0 bases, leaving 10 bases between them. The CDR3 sequence is 16 residues long.